Listed below are T cell receptor beta chains from one sample, sequenced in a study of molecular identifiers for immune sequencing clone quantification. TCRdb recomputed calls from the PCR reads with MiXCR, one row per CDR3 protein. The sample yields around 460,000 distinct CDR3 sequences, roughly 26% seen once. Sequencing was performed on naive CD8+ T cells from blood, with Jurkat cell RNA spiked in. These receptors all stem from a human donor in good health. Some libraries in this study had Jurkat cell RNA spiked in. The CDR3 runs from the conserved cysteine through the conserved F or W. The D gene is left open where the match is weak. The size entry is marked missing in some rows and otherwise reads once, few, many or a size class.

j_gene: TRBJ2-1
d_gene: -
v_gene: TRBV24-1
abundance: -
CDR3aa: CATSDFVVDSGNNEQFF
CDR3nt: TGTGCCACCAGTGATTTCGTTGTTGATTCGGGAAACAATGAGCAGTTCTTC

j_gene: TRBJ2-3
d_gene: TRBD2
v_gene: TRBV2
abundance: many
CDR3aa: CASGKGRTSGISSTDTQYF
CDR3nt: TGTGCCAGCGGGAAAGGGCGGACTAGCGGAATATCTAGCACAGATACGCAGTATTTT

j_gene: TRBJ2-3
d_gene: TRBD2
v_gene: TRBV24-1
abundance: few
CDR3aa: CATSDHGLAGVTDTQYF
CDR3nt: TGTGCCACCAGTGACCACGGACTAGCGGGCGTCACAGATACGCAGTATTTT

j_gene: TRBJ1-3
d_gene: -
v_gene: TRBV20-1
abundance: -
CDR3aa: CSARERSGNTIYF
CDR3nt: TGCAGTGCTAGAGAGAGGTCTGGAAACACCATATATTTT

j_gene: TRBJ2-7
d_gene: -
v_gene: TRBV2
abundance: few
CDR3aa: CASTEGTGFTYEQYF
CDR3nt: TGTGCCAGCACCGAGGGAACAGGGTTTACCTACGAGCAGTACTTC

j_gene: TRBJ2-7
d_gene: TRBD1
v_gene: TRBV28
abundance: few
CDR3aa: CASSEQGAYEQYF
CDR3nt: TGTGCCAGCAGCGAACAGGGGGCCTACGAGCAGTACTTC

j_gene: TRBJ2-1
d_gene: -
v_gene: TRBV12-5
abundance: few
CDR3aa: CASGFRGADVNEQFF
CDR3nt: TGTGCTAGTGGTTTTCGGGGGGCGGATGTTAATGAGCAGTTCTTC

j_gene: TRBJ2-7
d_gene: TRBD1
v_gene: TRBV2
abundance: few
CDR3aa: CASSDWTGGGYEQYF
CDR3nt: TGTGCCAGCAGTGACTGGACAGGGGGGGGTTACGAGCAGTACTTC

j_gene: TRBJ2-2
d_gene: -
v_gene: TRBV5-4
abundance: many
CDR3aa: CASSDSGTNTGELFF
CDR3nt: TGTGCCAGCAGCGACTCCGGGACCAACACCGGGGAGCTGTTTTTT

j_gene: TRBJ1-1
d_gene: TRBD1
v_gene: TRBV4-3
abundance: -
CDR3aa: CASSDTGADTEAFF
CDR3nt: TGCGCCAGCAGCGACACAGGGGCGGACACTGAAGCTTTCTTT

j_gene: TRBJ2-1
d_gene: -
v_gene: TRBV19
abundance: -
CDR3aa: CASSSSRVTAPTF
CDR3nt: TGTGCCAGTAGTTCTTCTAGGGTGACCGCGCCAACCTTC

j_gene: TRBJ2-3
d_gene: TRBD2
v_gene: TRBV3-1
abundance: few
CDR3aa: CASSQGGRGVTDTQYF
CDR3nt: TGTGCCAGCAGCCAAGGGGGGCGGGGGGTCACAGATACGCAGTATTTT

j_gene: TRBJ1-1
d_gene: -
v_gene: TRBV25-1
abundance: -
CDR3aa: CASRWGPTEAFF
CDR3nt: TGTGCCAGCAGATGGGGGCCCACTGAAGCTTTCTTT

j_gene: TRBJ2-7
d_gene: -
v_gene: TRBV4-2
abundance: many
CDR3aa: CASSQDSAGTYEQYF
CDR3nt: TGTGCCAGCAGCCAAGATAGTGCAGGGACGTACGAGCAGTACTTC

j_gene: TRBJ1-5
d_gene: -
v_gene: TRBV12-3/TRBV12-4
abundance: once
CDR3aa: CASSATGQGTQPQHF
CDR3nt: TGTGCCAGCAGTGCTACAGGGCAGGGCACTCAGCCCCAGCATTTT

j_gene: TRBJ2-2
d_gene: TRBD1
v_gene: TRBV6-2/TRBV6-3
abundance: many
CDR3aa: CASSSTRDSANPGELFF
CDR3nt: TGTGCCAGCAGTTCGACCCGGGACAGTGCAAACCCCGGGGAGCTGTTTTTT

j_gene: TRBJ2-1
d_gene: -
v_gene: TRBV7-8
abundance: -
CDR3aa: CASSPVGRGEQFF
CDR3nt: TGTGCCAGCAGCCCCGTGGGGCGGGGCGAGCAGTTCTTC

j_gene: TRBJ2-3
d_gene: TRBD2
v_gene: TRBV13
abundance: -
CDR3aa: CASSFGLAGGVDTQYF
CDR3nt: TGTGCCAGCAGCTTCGGACTAGCGGGGGGGGTAGATACGCAGTATTTT

j_gene: TRBJ2-2
d_gene: -
v_gene: TRBV7-9
abundance: -
CDR3aa: CASSPEGVTYRELFF
CDR3nt: TGTGCCAGCAGCCCAGAAGGTGTCACCTACCGGGAGCTGTTTTTT

j_gene: TRBJ2-3
d_gene: TRBD1
v_gene: TRBV5-6
abundance: -
CDR3aa: CASVIWQGAGDTQYF
CDR3nt: TGTGCCAGCGTGATCTGGCAGGGGGCAGGGGATACGCAGTATTTT

j_gene: TRBJ2-3
d_gene: TRBD2
v_gene: TRBV6-5
abundance: many
CDR3aa: CASSYLAGGGTDTQYF
CDR3nt: TGTGCCAGCAGTTACTTAGCGGGAGGGGGCACAGATACGCAGTATTTT

j_gene: TRBJ2-2
d_gene: -
v_gene: TRBV2
abundance: -
CDR3aa: CASSAHLGQGLNTGELFF
CDR3nt: TGTGCCAGCAGTGCTCATCTGGGCCAGGGCCTGAACACCGGGGAGCTGTTTTTT

j_gene: TRBJ2-7
d_gene: -
v_gene: TRBV7-2
abundance: many
CDR3aa: CASSLVPLREQYF
CDR3nt: TGTGCCAGCAGCTTAGTCCCGTTGCGCGAGCAGTACTTC

j_gene: TRBJ1-1
d_gene: -
v_gene: TRBV3-1
abundance: many
CDR3aa: CASSHERNMNTEAFF
CDR3nt: TGTGCCAGCAGCCACGAACGGAACATGAACACTGAAGCTTTCTTT

j_gene: TRBJ2-7
d_gene: -
v_gene: TRBV28
abundance: many
CDR3aa: CASRTLPESYEQYF
CDR3nt: TGTGCCAGCAGGACCCTTCCCGAGTCCTACGAGCAGTACTTC

j_gene: TRBJ2-7
d_gene: TRBD1
v_gene: TRBV20-1
abundance: few
CDR3aa: CSARGTGVFGYEQYF
CDR3nt: TGCAGTGCTAGAGGGACAGGGGTATTTGGCTACGAGCAGTACTTC

j_gene: TRBJ2-7
d_gene: -
v_gene: TRBV7-2
abundance: -
CDR3aa: CASSLLVALSYEQYF
CDR3nt: TGTGCCAGCAGCTTATTAGTCGCCCTCTCCTACGAGCAGTACTTC

j_gene: TRBJ2-5
d_gene: -
v_gene: TRBV7-9
abundance: many
CDR3aa: CASSPPPETQYF
CDR3nt: TGTGCCAGCAGCCCGCCCCCAGAGACCCAGTACTTC

j_gene: TRBJ2-5
d_gene: -
v_gene: TRBV10-3
abundance: -
CDR3aa: CAISGVGSSVEETQYF
CDR3nt: TGTGCCATCAGCGGGGTTGGGTCTAGCGTGGAAGAGACCCAGTACTTC

j_gene: TRBJ2-1
d_gene: TRBD2
v_gene: TRBV4-2
abundance: -
CDR3aa: CASSQDLAAGGFSYEQFF
CDR3nt: TGTGCCAGCAGCCAAGATTTAGCAGCGGGGGGCTTTTCGTATGAGCAGTTCTTC

j_gene: TRBJ2-5
d_gene: -
v_gene: TRBV19
abundance: many
CDR3aa: CASSIADSIQETQYF
CDR3nt: TGTGCCAGTAGTATCGCTGACAGTATCCAAGAGACCCAGTACTTC

j_gene: TRBJ1-1
d_gene: -
v_gene: TRBV30
abundance: -
CDR3aa: CAWSVSFGGTEAFF
CDR3nt: TGTGCCTGGAGTGTATCTTTTGGAGGCACTGAAGCTTTCTTT

j_gene: TRBJ2-7
d_gene: -
v_gene: TRBV5-1
abundance: few
CDR3aa: CASSLASTRELSYEQYF
CDR3nt: TGCGCCAGCAGCTTGGCCAGTACTCGGGAACTCTCCTACGAGCAGTACTTC

j_gene: TRBJ1-1
d_gene: -
v_gene: TRBV21-1
abundance: -
CDR3aa: CASSPRRPTQNTEAFF
CDR3nt: TGTGCCAGCAGCCCTCGCCGGCCAACTCAAAATACTGAAGCTTTCTTT

j_gene: TRBJ1-1
d_gene: TRBD1
v_gene: TRBV10-2
abundance: few
CDR3aa: CASRGTGFTEAFF
CDR3nt: TGCGCCAGCAGGGGGACAGGGTTCACTGAAGCTTTCTTT

j_gene: TRBJ2-2
d_gene: -
v_gene: TRBV29-1
abundance: many
CDR3aa: CSVGDWGSGELFF
CDR3nt: TGCAGCGTGGGGGACTGGGGATCCGGGGAGCTGTTTTTT

j_gene: TRBJ2-5
d_gene: -
v_gene: TRBV2
abundance: few
CDR3aa: CASRDLRETQYF
CDR3nt: TGTGCCAGCCGGGACCTAAGGGAGACCCAGTACTTC

j_gene: TRBJ1-5
d_gene: -
v_gene: TRBV4-3
abundance: many
CDR3aa: CASSQDTSNQPQHF
CDR3nt: TGCGCCAGCAGCCAAGATACTAGCAATCAGCCCCAGCATTTT

j_gene: TRBJ2-1
d_gene: TRBD2
v_gene: TRBV7-2
abundance: -
CDR3aa: CAGSLEVLFGTSVYNEQFF
CDR3nt: TGTGCCGGCAGCTTAGAGGTATTGTTTGGGACTAGCGTATACAATGAGCAGTTCTTC

j_gene: TRBJ2-7
d_gene: TRBD2
v_gene: TRBV19
abundance: -
CDR3aa: CASSLRLAGRSYEQYF
CDR3nt: TGTGCCAGTAGCCTTAGACTAGCGGGAAGATCCTACGAGCAGTACTTC

j_gene: TRBJ2-3
d_gene: TRBD2
v_gene: TRBV20-1
abundance: -
CDR3aa: CSARDLELAGVQADTQYF
CDR3nt: TGCAGTGCTAGAGATCTCGAGCTAGCGGGAGTACAGGCAGATACGCAGTATTTT

j_gene: TRBJ2-5
d_gene: TRBD2
v_gene: TRBV6-5
abundance: -
CDR3aa: CASSYNFLAGVKETQYF
CDR3nt: TGTGCCAGCAGTTACAACTTCCTAGCGGGAGTCAAGGAGACCCAGTACTTC

j_gene: TRBJ2-1
d_gene: -
v_gene: TRBV6-6
abundance: many
CDR3aa: CASTPGEDEQFF
CDR3nt: TGTGCCAGCACCCCCGGGGAGGATGAGCAGTTCTTC